This T cell receptor (beta chain) is drawn from a study of identical twins. Deletions cut 0 bases from V and 6 bases from J, with 13 bases between. The CDR3 is 15 amino acids. CDR1 MGHRA and CDR2 YSYEKL come from the germline V gene. A template switching step contributed a universal primer site, while unique molecular identifiers were present in the cDNA. TCRdb re-called the 5' RACE reads through MiXCR, storing one row per CDR3 protein. The sample lists 400,000 to 500,000 distinct CDR3 sequences, more than 13% seen once, with more than 0.8% in the top ten. Whole-study findings and limits: Findings depended on cross-sectional statistics rather than tracking the same donors.

This clonotype was detected many times. Its antigen is not identified. The same data also went into a second study, on yellow fever vaccine responses in identical twins. That publication notes: In identical twins, vaccine T cell responses appeared partly shared and partly individual.

The genes are TRBV4-1 and TRBJ2-3; D may match TRBD1 or TRBD2 (5 bases each). Sequencing used CD4+ T cells sorted from blood. The sequence derives from a woman under 30 in good health. This CDR3 reads CASSQEGVMVDTQYF. The CDR3 bases are TGCGCCAGCAGCCAAGAGGGGGTTATGGTGGATACGCAGTATTTT.